This T cell receptor (beta chain) was sequenced in a study of post-analysis software for immune sequencing data. Turning to the study itself: The disease courses spanned relapsing-remitting, secondary progressive and progressive-relapsing forms of multiple sclerosis.

A word on this clonotype: Antigen specificity is unknown.

Carried by the TCR beta cDNA libraries were unique molecular identifiers. The source material, about 0.85 to 11 million T cells, gave rise to roughly 0.5 million cDNA molecules. TCRdb recomputed calls from the PCR reads with MiXCR, one row per CDR3 protein. This sample has approximately 690,000 distinct CDR3 sequences; approximately 60% occur once, and the top ten carry around 11%. Study conclusions and caveats: Included in a set of a handful of TRBV segments more frequent in patients than controls were TRBV5-6, TRBV5-1 and TRBV20-1. Compared with controls, patients showed significantly lower normalized Chao1 diversity.

Trimming shortened V by 4 bases and J by 0 bases, and 12 bases separated the two germline ends. Germline CDR1 and CDR2: SQVTM and ANQGSEA. This CDR3 has 14 amino acids. The clonotype comes from a girl between 2 and 10 years old with multiple sclerosis. V and J are TRBV29-1 and TRBJ1-1; D uncertain. Sequencing was done on a sample of blood. The CDR3, as DNA: TGCAGCGTTGTTCCGGGAGCCGTGAACACTGAAGCTTTCTTT. This codes for CSVVPGAVNTEAFF. Full variable domain (missing parts from reference TRBV29-1 and TRBJ1-1): SAVISQKPSRDICQRGTSLTIQCQVDSQVTMMFWYRQQPGQSLTLIATANQGSEATYESGFVIDKFPISRPNLTFSTLTVSNMSPEDSSIYLCSVVPGAVNTEAFFGQGTRLTVV.